The clone carrying this T cell receptor (beta chain) was counted ten times or more. No antigen is known for it. This sample stems from a study of T cell repertoires in cytomegalovirus infection. Study-level information: Indications of both CMV infection and matching HLA type were provided by public TCR beta signatures.

TCRdb redid the calling of the reads with MiXCR, one entry per CDR3 protein. The table shows 600,000 to 800,000 distinct CDR3 sequences, with roughly 26% occurring only once. Study-wide points: Summed frequency of shared TCR beta families picked out CMV carriers who also had the relevant HLA. Within the response measured ex vivo, HLA-C-restricted CMV-specific TCR beta clonotypes were dominant.

This CDR3 is built from 17 residues. CDR1 and CDR2 from the germline V gene are SEHNR and FQNEAQ (reference sequence). The V gene end was trimmed by 5 bases and the J gene end by 0 bases; junction bases not matched to a gene: 12. The sequence was obtained from a human donor in good health (CMV status not recorded). Some clones in this sample may be carry-over from other donors' samples. The source material was CD8+ T cells from PBMCs. The rearrangement uses TRBV7-9 and TRBJ1-1; 7 nucleotides line up with TRBD1. The CDR3 reads CASSASGWDSMNTEAFF. Here the CDR3 DNA reads TGTGCCAGCAGCGCCTCCGGCTGGGACAGCATGAACACTGAAGCTTTCTTT.